This is a list of T cell receptor beta chains from one sample in a study of blood T cell repertoires in COVID-19. The protocol was immunoSEQ multiplex PCR, while the TCRdb copy is restricted to in-frame clones and leaves out a portion. The data hold 55,000 to 90,000 clones, with 86% observed a single time. Sequenced: peripheral blood. These receptors all come from a man aged 70-80 years with active COVID-19. Both conserved end residues are part of each CDR3. A D gene is named only where the DNA matches it firmly. Clone size, where shown, is once, few, many, or a class for clones that have expanded.

J gene,V gene,clone size,D gene,CDR3 DNA,CDR3 protein
TRBJ2-6,TRBV11-2,once,.,TGTGCCAGCGGGGCACTGGGGCTCTCTGGGGCCAACGTCCTGACTTTC,CASGALGLSGANVLTF
TRBJ1-1,TRBV18,.,TRBD1,TGTGCCAGCTCACCACCGGCCAGGGGGGCCACTGAAGCTTTCTTT,CASSPPARGATEAFF
TRBJ2-7,TRBV5-5,.,TRBD1,TGTGCCAGCAGCCCCCCGGGACAGAACTACGAGCAGTACTTC,CASSPPGQNYEQYF
TRBJ2-5,TRBV30,.,.,TGTGCCTGGACCCGGGGTCGCGAGACCCAGTACTTC,CAWTRGRETQYF
TRBJ2-7,TRBV28,.,TRBD2,TGTGCCAGCAGTTTGCGGCTAGCGGGAGGTGAGCAGTACTTC,CASSLRLAGGEQYF
TRBJ2-3,TRBV11-2,.,.,TGTGCCAGCAGCCAGGCCCCACATACGCAGTATTTT,CASSQAPHTQYF
TRBJ2-5,TRBV18,.,.,TGTGCCAGCTCACCACGGGCAGGGCAGGAGACCCAGTACTTC,CASSPRAGQETQYF
TRBJ2-5,TRBV7-2,.,TRBD1,TGTGCCAGCAGCCCCCCCCGGACAGGGGAAGTGGAGACCCAGTACTTC,CASSPPRTGEVETQYF
TRBJ2-3,TRBV6-5,once,.,TGTGCCAGCATTGGGCGGGCGACAGATACGCAGTATTTT,CASIGRATDTQYF
TRBJ2-2,TRBV7-3,few,.,TGTGCCAGCAGCCCCTGGGGGGCGAACACCGGGGAGCTGTTTTTT,CASSPWGANTGELFF
TRBJ1-2,TRBV18,.,TRBD1,TGTGCCAGCTCACCAGGTTGGACAGGGGGAAGCTATGGCTACACCTTC,CASSPGWTGGSYGYTF
TRBJ2-3,TRBV15,.,TRBD2,TGTGCCACCAGCAGTCCGGGGACTAGCGGGAGGTCAGATACGCAGTATTTT,CATSSPGTSGRSDTQYF
TRBJ1-1,TRBV19,few,TRBD1,TGTGCCAGTAGTATGGGGACAGGGGGCTACACTGAAGCTTTCTTT,CASSMGTGGYTEAFF
TRBJ2-7,TRBV4-2,once,.,TGTGCCAGCAGCCAAGAACAGGAGTACGAGCAGTACTTC,CASSQEQEYEQYF
TRBJ2-3,TRBV7-6,once,TRBD1,TGTGCCAGCAGCCCAGGGACAGGTTCACCAGATACGCAGTATTTT,CASSPGTGSPDTQYF
TRBJ2-7,TRBV7-2,.,TRBD2,TGTGCCAGCAGCTGGGGGGGACTGAAGTACGAGCAGTACTTC,CASSWGGLKYEQYF
TRBJ2-2,TRBV10-3,.,TRBD1,TGTGCCATCAGCACACAGGGGACGGGCGGGGAGCTGTTTTTT,CAISTQGTGGELFF
TRBJ2-7,TRBV15,.,.,TGTGCCACCAGCGGGGTTCGGGGGGCGCCCCGCGAGCAGTACTTC,CATSGVRGAPREQYF
TRBJ1-3,TRBV7-2,.,TRBD1,TGTGCCAGCAGCCTCTCCACAGGGGAAAACACCATATATTTT,CASSLSTGENTIYF
TRBJ1-5,TRBV6-1,.,.,TGTGCCAGCAGTGAACGGCACCCGGGGCCCCAGCATTTT,CASSERHPGPQHF
TRBJ1-5,TRBV12-3/TRBV12-4,.,.,TGTGCCAGCAGTTTACCGCCGGGACAGCCCCAGCATTTT,CASSLPPGQPQHF
TRBJ2-5,TRBV15,.,.,TGTGCCACCAGCAGAGGGGGCAGCCAAGAGACCCAGTACTTC,CATSRGGSQETQYF
TRBJ2-2,TRBV18,.,TRBD1,TGTGCCAGCTCGCCGGGACAGGCGAACACCGGGGAGCTGTTTTTT,CASSPGQANTGELFF
TRBJ2-1,TRBV11-3,.,.,TGTGCCAGCAGCTTAGATTGGCGAACACCCTACAGTGAGCAGTTCTTC,CASSLDWRTPYSEQFF
TRBJ1-3,TRBV30,.,.,TGTGCCTGGAGACAAGACAGCTCTGGAAACACCATATATTTT,CAWRQDSSGNTIYF
TRBJ2-7,TRBV24-1,.,TRBD1,TGTGCCACCAGGGGGGGACAGGGCGAGCAGTACTTC,CATRGGQGEQYF
TRBJ2-7,TRBV27,.,TRBD2,TGTGCCAGCAGTTTAATAAGGTCGCTAGCGGGAGGGGCCTACGAGCAGTACTTC,CASSLIRSLAGGAYEQYF
TRBJ1-1,TRBV19,.,.,TGTGCCAGTAGCGCTGGGACACATGGCACTGAAGCTTTCTTT,CASSAGTHGTEAFF
TRBJ1-1,TRBV3-1/TRBV3-2,.,TRBD1,TGTGCCAGCAGCCACCGCGACAGGGGCGAAGCTTTCTTT,CASSHRDRGEAFF
TRBJ2-1,TRBV14,.,.,TGTGCCAGCAGCCCGAGACTGTCCTACAATGAGCAGTTCTTC,CASSPRLSYNEQFF
TRBJ2-1,TRBV5-4,.,TRBD2,TGTGCCAGCAGCTTGGTACCGGGAGCGGGGGAGCAGTTCTTC,CASSLVPGAGEQFF
TRBJ2-1,TRBV11-2,.,TRBD2,TGTGCCAGCAGCTTAGGACCGACTAGCGGGAGGGGTGAGCAGTTCTTC,CASSLGPTSGRGEQFF
TRBJ1-5,TRBV27,.,.,TGTGCCAGCAGTCCTTGGGGGGGACGCAATCAGCCCCAGCATTTT,CASSPWGGRNQPQHF
TRBJ1-2,TRBV5-4,once,.,TGTGCCAGCAGCCCGGGTGGGGGGGTCTATGGCTACACCTTC,CASSPGGGVYGYTF
TRBJ1-2,TRBV4-2,.,TRBD1,TGTGCCAGCAGCCAAGGGGGTGCAGGACAGGGGGATCTAGGCTACACCTTC,CASSQGGAGQGDLGYTF
TRBJ2-3,TRBV28,once,.,TGTGCCAGCAGTCCCCCCGGCCTACTAGCTGGGGCCGCAGATACGCAGTATTTT,CASSPPGLLAGAADTQYF
TRBJ1-2,TRBV10-3,.,.,TGTGCCATCAGACCCAGGGAAGTGAGAACTAACTATGGCTACACCTTC,CAIRPREVRTNYGYTF
TRBJ1-1,TRBV4-1,few,TRBD1,TGCGCCAGCAGCCGAGACAGGGTTACCACTGAAGCTTTCTTT,CASSRDRVTTEAFF
TRBJ1-1,TRBV25-1,.,.,TGTGCCAGCAGTGAGGGGGGGGCCCCGGCGGGCACTGAAGCTTTCTTT,CASSEGGAPAGTEAFF
TRBJ2-1,TRBV14,once,.,TGTGCCAGCAGCCAAGGGGGCCCCTACAATGAGCAGTTCTTC,CASSQGGPYNEQFF
TRBJ2-1,TRBV28,.,TRBD1,TGTGCCAGCAGACCGGACAGGGGGGGCTACAATGAGCAGTTCTTC,CASRPDRGGYNEQFF
TRBJ1-2,TRBV6-5,.,.,TGTGCCAGCAGTTACTCGATTGTGGGTTGGGCTGGCTACACCTTC,CASSYSIVGWAGYTF
TRBJ2-5,TRBV7-9,.,TRBD1,TGTGCCAGCAGCTTAGTGGGGGGACAGGCAGAGACCCAGTACTTC,CASSLVGGQAETQYF
TRBJ1-2,TRBV18,.,TRBD1,TGTGCCAGCTCACCGGACAGGGCTAGGGGCTACACCTTC,CASSPDRARGYTF
TRBJ1-3,TRBV6-4,.,.,TGTGCCAGCAGGGATGTGAGGACTTTCCAGCCCCCAGGAAACACCATATATTTT,CASRDVRTFQPPGNTIYF
TRBJ1-1,TRBV7-2,.,.,TGTGCCAGCAGCTTAGACAGGGTCCAAACTGAAGCTTTCTTT,CASSLDRVQTEAFF
TRBJ2-7,TRBV5-1,.,TRBD2,TGCGCCTGCAGGCGGGAGGACCTCTCCTACGAGCAGTACTTC,CACRREDLSYEQYF
TRBJ1-1,TRBV4-1,few,.,TGCGCCAGCAGCCAAGCCAGGGAAGGCACTGAAGCTTTCTTT,CASSQAREGTEAFF
TRBJ2-6,TRBV7-9,.,TRBD2,TGTGCCAGCAGCCCCCTTTTTGGTAGCGGGGGCTCTGGGGCCAACGTCCTGACTTTC,CASSPLFGSGGSGANVLTF
TRBJ1-2,TRBV30,.,TRBD1,TGTGCCTGGACCCGGCACAGGGGTGGCTACACCTTC,CAWTRHRGGYTF
TRBJ1-2,TRBV9,.,.,TGTGCCAGCAGGCCCGGGGGTGAAGCTAACTATGGCTACACCTTC,CASRPGGEANYGYTF
TRBJ2-2,TRBV9,.,.,TGTGCCAGCAGCGTACTCCCCGCTGCGCGGGCCTCGAACACCGGGGAGCTGTTTTTT,CASSVLPAARASNTGELFF
TRBJ2-3,TRBV7-3,.,.,TGTGCCAGCAGCTTAGGGCTGGCGAGCACAGATACGCAGTATTTT,CASSLGLASTDTQYF
TRBJ1-3,TRBV7-2,once,.,TGTGGGGGGCGCTCTGGAAACACCATATATTTT,CGGRSGNTIYF
TRBJ2-5,TRBV15,.,.,TGTGCCACCAGCAGAGATGCAGGGGAGGGGGAGACCCAGTACTTC,CATSRDAGEGETQYF
TRBJ2-1,TRBV7-2,.,TRBD1,TGTGCCAGCAGCTTAGTAGGGGACAGCTCCTACAATGAGCAGTTCTTC,CASSLVGDSSYNEQFF